These 14 T cell receptor beta chains were sequenced from one sample in a study of control samples from healthy donors and cancer patients. The protocol was immunoSEQ multiplex PCR, while the TCRdb copy is restricted to in-frame clones and leaves out a portion. The sample data list around 190,000 clones. Sequencing was done on a sample of blood. These receptors originate from a woman aged 30 to 39 in good health.

The chain recombines TRBV6-5 with TRBJ2-4; 8 nucleotides agree with TRBD2. V lost 8 bases and J lost 3; bases outside the gene matches: 9. In germline, CDR1 is MNHEY, CDR2 SVGAGI. The CDR3 sequence is 15 residues long. Written as DNA, the CDR3 is TGTGCCAGCGGGCTCGGAAGCGGGGGCAAAAACATTCAGTACTTC. This translates into CASGLGSGGKNIQYF.

The chain is built from TRBV2 and TRBJ1-2; the D gene is possibly TRBD1 (5 bases). The CDR3 is 15 amino acids. Germline loops: CDR1 SNHLY, CDR2 FYNNEI. The germline V and J ends were trimmed by 2 bases and 6 bases, with 16 bases remaining between them. This chain's CDR3 is CASSERRDEPHGYTF. CDR3 in DNA: TGTGCCAGCAGTGAACGTAGGGACGAGCCTCATGGCTACACCTTC.

V usage is TRBV3-1 (or the pseudogene TRBV3-2) and J usage is TRBJ1-2; D is perhaps TRBD1 (5 bases). This CDR3 contains 15 residues. Germline CDR1 and CDR2: LGHDT and YNNKEL (reference sequence). Trimming stripped 5 bases from V and 4 bases from J, with 17 bases between. The CDR3 sequence is CASSDPGRTTYGYTF. DNA of the CDR3: TGTGCCAGCAGCGACCCGGGACGGACTACCTATGGCTACACCTTC.

The chain recombines TRBV5-1 with TRBJ1-2; D is perhaps TRBD1 (5 bases). V was clipped by 2 bases and J by 6 bases, with 8 bases between them. Germline-derived CDR1 and CDR2 are SGHRS and YFSETQ. The CDR3 is made up of 12 amino acids. The DNA for the CDR3 is TGCGCCAGCAGCTTATTGGGGGATGGCTACACCTTC. Protein sequence: CASSLLGDGYTF.

The chain combines TRBV2 with TRBJ2-7, with unresolved D. Germline CDR1 SNHLY, CDR2 FYNNEI. The germline V and J ends were trimmed by 8 bases and 2 bases, with 13 bases remaining between them. This CDR3 region has 13 residues. Here the CDR3 reads CASQPGSAYEQYF. CDR3 bases: TGTGCCAGCCAACCAGGAAGCGCCTACGAGCAGTACTTC. Complete variable domain (other parts from reference TRBV2 and TRBJ2-7): EPEVTQTPSHQVTQMGQEVILRCVPISNHLYFYWYRQILGQKVEFLVSFYNNEISEKSEIFDDQFSVERPDGSNFTLKIRSTKLEDSAMYFCASQPGSAYEQYFGPGTRLTVT.

The chain couples TRBV27 to TRBJ1-1; D not resolved. CDR1 is MNHEY, CDR2 SMNVEV, per germline (reference sequence). Deletions cut 3 bases from V and 1 base from J, with 6 bases between. The CDR3 spans 13 residues. CDR3 sequence (DNA): TGTGCCAGCAGTTTGGTCTCGAACACTGAAGCTTTCTTT. Amino acid sequence: CASSLVSNTEAFF.

J is TRBJ1-2 and V is TRBV7-9, with 11 bases fitting TRBD1. The V gene end was trimmed by 0 bases and the J gene end by 4 bases; junction bases not matched to a gene: 4. The V gene's germline CDR1 is SEHNR and CDR2 FQNEAQ (reference sequence). This CDR3 spans 16 amino acids. The CDR3 protein is CASSLADRGRFYGYTF. CDR3 DNA sequence: TGTGCCAGCAGCTTAGCGGACAGGGGGCGCTTCTATGGCTACACCTTC. The full variable domain, with the rest looked up from reference TRBV7-9 and TRBJ1-2, is DTGVSQNPRHKITKRGQNVTFRCDPISEHNRLYWYRQTLGQGPEFLTYFQNEAQLEKSRLLSDRFSAERPKGSFSTLEIQRTEQGDSAMYLCASSLADRGRFYGYTFGSGTRLTVV.

The J gene is TRBJ1-2, the V gene TRBV4-3; no definite D call. The CDR3 is 16 amino acids. Germline V gene sequence: CDR1 LGHNA, CDR2 YSLEER. The germline V and J ends were trimmed by 4 bases and 0 bases, with 15 bases remaining between them. The CDR3 coding sequence is TGCGCCAGCAGCCCAATTATGTATACAGCTAACTATGGCTACACCTTC. It encodes CASSPIMYTANYGYTF.

The chain recombines TRBV28 with TRBJ1-4; D not certain. CDR1 is MDHEN and CDR2 is SYDVKM in the germline V gene. This CDR3 has 15 amino acids. V dropped 6 bases and J dropped 4 bases, with 15 bases sitting between them. In nucleotides, the CDR3 is TGTGCCAGCAGGCAATCCAAAGGTTATAATGAAAAACTGTTTTTT. Translating gives CASRQSKGYNEKLFF.

The chain recombines TRBV4-1 with TRBJ1-6; 8 nucleotides agree with TRBD1. The CDR3 loop spans 15 amino acids. CDR1 and CDR2 from the germline V gene are MGHRA and YSYEKL. J lost 9 bases, V lost 2 bases, and 6 bases had no gene match. CDR3 in DNA: TGCGCCAGCAGCCAACTACCAGGGGGCGGTTCACCCCTCCACTTT. The encoded protein is CASSQLPGGGSPLHF.

The chain joins TRBV19 to TRBJ1-1; no reliable D call. Deletions cut 9 bases from V and 2 bases from J, with 22 bases between. The CDR3 has 16 amino acids. The germline V gene encodes CDR1 LNHDA and CDR2 SQIVND (reference sequence). The CDR3: CASLRTVIKPNTEAFF. In nucleotides, the CDR3 is TGTGCCAGCCTTCGGACGGTCATTAAGCCCAACACTGAAGCTTTCTTT.

On this clone: The identical CDR3 is also encoded by other nucleotide sequences in the sample. The chain employs TRBV4-1 and TRBJ2-7; D is unresolved. Looked up from germline, CDR1 is MGHRA and CDR2 is YSYEKL. The CDR3 consists of 16 residues. V was trimmed by 0 bases and J by 3 bases, leaving 15 bases between them. As DNA, the CDR3 is TGCGCCAGCAGCCAAGAATATTCGGTCCGGCACTACGAGCAGTACTTC. This sequence encodes CASSQEYSVRHYEQYF.

The J gene is TRBJ1-2, the V gene TRBV7-2; no clear D gene. V dropped 1 base and J dropped 2 bases, with 8 bases sitting between them. CDR1 and CDR2 (germline): SGHTA, FQGNSA. The CDR3 extends over 14 amino acids. CDR3 residues: CASSLEQMNYGYTF. The CDR3 nucleotides are TGTGCCAGCAGCTTAGAACAGATGAACTATGGCTACACCTTC.

This chain links TRBV13 with TRBJ2-1, with D uncertain. Germline values: CDR1 PRHDT, CDR2 FYEKMQ (reference sequence). Trimming stripped 4 bases from V and 6 bases from J, with 4 bases between. The CDR3 runs 11 residues. Here the CDR3 DNA reads TGTGCCAGCAGCTCGTTCAATGAGCAGTTCTTC. Translation gives CASSSFNEQFF. The variable domain in full, completed from reference TRBV13 and TRBJ2-1, reads AAGVIQSPRHLIKEKRETATLKCYPIPRHDTVYWYQQGPGQDPQFLISFYEKMQSDKGSIPDRFSAQQFSDYHSELNMSSLELGDSALYFCASSSFNEQFFGPGTRLTVL.